This T cell receptor beta chain stems from a study of identical twins. TCRdb re-called the 5' RACE reads through MiXCR, storing one row per CDR3 protein. The sample has some 440,000 distinct CDR3 sequences; less than 25% are singletons. These sequences were also reported in another study, on T cells expressing NK-cell markers.

This TCR derives from a woman aged 18-29 years in good health. The sequencing sample was made of CD4+ T cells sorted from blood.

The CDR3 region is CSARDAGQRGNTEAFF. DNA for the CDR3: TGCAGTGCTAGAGATGCGGGACAGAGGGGAAACACTGAAGCTTTCTTT. The chain combines TRBV20-1 with TRBJ1-1; 7 positions agree with TRBD1. The V and J ends lost 0 bases and 2 bases, in that order; junction bases with no gene match: 9. The germline V gene encodes CDR1 DFQATT and CDR2 SNEGSKA (reference sequence). The CDR3 runs 16 residues.